This TCR beta chain was identified in a study of T cell repertoires in cytomegalovirus infection. About the study: Recently identified HLA-C-restricted CMV epitopes were used, and well-studied HLA-B-restricted CMV epitopes were used as well. Based on public TCR beta signatures, there were indications of CMV infection and of a matching HLA type. Study-level results: CMV carriers having the relevant HLA were flagged by cumulative public TCR beta family frequency.

Details on this clonotype: Its matching antigen is unknown.

TCRdb fed the reads into MiXCR, producing one record per CDR3 protein. The table has 100,000 to 150,000 distinct CDR3 sequences, over 25% seen once. Looked up from germline, CDR1 is ENHRY and CDR2 is SYGVKD. Trimming removed 8 bases from V and 2 bases from J, with 12 bases in between. The CDR3 is made up of 14 amino acids. The material sequenced was CD8+ T cells from cultured PBMCs, taken from culture after CMV antigen stimulation. The chain uses TRBV10-3 and TRBJ2-2; no definite D call. The clonotype comes from a human donor in good health (CMV status not recorded). Some clones in this sample may be carry-over from other donors' samples. The chain's CDR3 is CAIPGGSNTGELFF. The DNA for the CDR3 is TGTGCCATCCCCGGTGGCAGTAACACCGGGGAGCTGTTTTTT.